The T cell receptor (beta chain) described here comes from a study of blood T cell repertoires in COVID-19. Assay: immunoSEQ multiplex PCR; the TCRdb copy retains only in-frame clones and omits some. The table lists 50,000 to 60,000 clones, 85% to 95% of them singletons. CDR3 length equals 14 residues. Trimming cost V 3 bases and J 5 bases; bases outside gene matches: 3. The germline gives CDR1 SGHVS, CDR2 FQNEAQ. The sequence came from a woman older than 75 with acute or convalescent COVID-19. The specimen was peripheral blood. The chain recombines TRBV7-8 with TRBJ1-5; 8 positions agree with TRBD1. The CDR3 sequence is CASSLNRGDQPQHF. Written as DNA, the CDR3 is TGTGCCAGCAGCTTGAACAGGGGGGATCAGCCCCAGCATTTT.